Below are 30 T cell receptor beta chains sequenced from a single sample in a study of molecular identifiers for immune sequencing clone quantification. TCRdb recomputed calls from the PCR reads with MiXCR, one row per CDR3 protein. The sample lists about 640,000 distinct CDR3 sequences, around 20% occurring once. The specimen sequenced was naive CD8+ T cells from blood, with Jurkat cell RNA spiked in. Subset specified: FACS-sorted CD8+CD4-CCR7+CD45RA+ naive T cells. The receptor source for this set is a human donor in good health. Some libraries in this study had Jurkat cell RNA spiked in.

In the case of this clonotype: A clone one base away is much larger, so this may be a read error. The rearrangement links TRBV7-9 to TRBJ1-4; maybe TRBD1 (5 bases). The CDR3 is 17 residues long. The ends were cut back, 8 bases at V and 8 bases at J, with 27 bases in the middle. CDR1 and CDR2 (germline): SEHNR, FQNEAQ (reference sequence). The CDR3 reads CASGPREFSGTVEKLFF. CDR3 DNA: TGTGCCAGCGGCCCGAGAGAATTTTCAGGGACGGTCGAAAAACTGTTTTTT.

This clonotype has at least ten counts. The gene calls are TRBV7-2 and TRBJ2-7, with D perhaps TRBD1 or TRBD2 (5 bases each). This CDR3 comprises 18 residues. Germline lookup yields CDR1 SGHTA and CDR2 FQGNSA. V shed 5 bases and J shed 7 bases, with 30 bases lying between them. CDR3 sequence (DNA): TGTGCCAGCAGCCCACCCTCTTGGGGCGCGGGTACTACCACGGAGCAGTACTTC. It translates to CASSPPSWGAGTTTEQYF.

About this clonotype: Since a much larger clone is just one base distant, this may be a read error. The chain has TRBV6-2 or TRBV6-3 and TRBJ2-7; tentatively, D is TRBD1 or TRBD2 (5 bases each). The CDR3 extends over 14 amino acids. Germline CDR1 reads MNHEY; CDR2 reads SVGEGT. The DNA for the CDR3 is TGTTCCAGTACGTCACGAGGGGCCGGCTACGAGCAGTACTTC. It codes for CSSTSRGAGYEQYF.

The sample holds one count of this clonotype. A much larger clone lies one base from this, so it may be a read error. This chain connects TRBV20-1 to TRBJ2-7; D is unclear. Germline-derived CDR1 and CDR2 are DFQATT and SNEGSKA (reference sequence). The CDR3 is made up of 13 amino acids. CDR3 coding DNA: TGCAGTTCTGGGCCAGAGAGCTCCTACGAGCGGTACTTC. Protein product: CSSGPESSYERYF.

This clonotype was detected ten times or more. This chain connects TRBV5-6 to TRBJ2-2; maybe TRBD2 (6 bases). The CDR3 loop spans 15 amino acids. The germline V and J ends were trimmed by 0 bases and 7 bases, with 13 bases remaining between them. CDR1 and CDR2 (germline): SGHDT, YYEEEE. The chain's CDR3 is CASSLESSASGELFF. In nucleotides, the CDR3 is TGTGCCAGCAGCTTGGAGTCTAGCGCGAGCGGGGAGCTGTTTTTT.

This clonotype showed up many times. The chain couples TRBV6-5 to TRBJ2-7, with unresolved D. CDR1 MNHEY and CDR2 SVGAGI come from the germline V gene. There are 14 residues in the CDR3. V lost 3 bases and J 3 bases, leaving 12 bases between the germline ends. The CDR3 coding sequence is TGTGCCAGCAGTTATACCGCGCGGATCTACGAGCAGTACTTC. Amino acids: CASSYTARIYEQYF.

To note about this clonotype: Given a much more abundant clone one base away, this may be a read error. CDR3 DNA sequence: TGTGCCAGCAGCATGGGACAGAGTAACACCGGGGAGCTGTTTTTT. Translated, it gives CASSMGQSNTGELFF. The chain couples TRBV6-5 to TRBJ2-2; 7 nucleotides line up with TRBD1. V gave up 6 bases and J gave up 2 bases; unmatched junction bases: 6. Germline V gene lookup returns CDR1 MNHEY and CDR2 SVGAGI. The CDR3 is made up of 15 amino acids.

This clonotype was seen ten or more times. This chain joins TRBV7-2 and TRBJ1-2; the match to TRBD1 covers 7 bases. The CDR3 runs to 15 residues. Germline loops: CDR1 SGHTA, CDR2 FQGNSA. The ends lost 3 bases at V and 3 bases at J; junction bases unmatched: 7. CDR3 nucleotide sequence: TGTGCCAGCAGCTTTGGGAGGGGGCAGGACTATGGCTACACCTTC. As protein: CASSFGRGQDYGYTF. Filled out from reference TRBV7-2 and TRBJ1-2, the complete variable domain reads GAGVSQSPSNKVTEKGKDVELRCDPISGHTALYWYRQSLGQGLEFLIYFQGNSAPDKSGLPSDRFSAERTGGSVSTLTIQRTQQEDSAVYLCASSFGRGQDYGYTFGSGTRLTVV.

This clonotype was picked up one time. This may arise from a read error, as a much more abundant clone is one base away. This likely comes from a read error, as the CDR3 has no conserved phenylalanine or tryptophan at its end. This sequence joins TRBV27 and TRBJ2-7; D is uncertain. This CDR3 has 14 amino acids. Germline V lookup: CDR1 MNHEY, CDR2 SMNVEV (reference sequence). V was pared by 4 bases and J by 0 bases, with 10 bases between. Here the CDR3 DNA reads TGTGCCAGCAGTTACGGATCCAGCTCCTACGAGCAGTACTCC. Translating gives CASSYGSSSYEQYS.

The J gene is TRBJ2-1, the V gene TRBV2; 8 bases line up with TRBD2. The ends lost 5 bases at V and 7 bases at J; junction bases unmatched: 13. Germline V gene lookup returns CDR1 SNHLY and CDR2 FYNNEI. The CDR3 spans 16 residues. For the CDR3, the DNA is TGTGCCAGCAGTCTTTCTAGCGGGCCCAGATGGAATGAGCAGTTCTTC. Its protein is CASSLSSGPRWNEQFF.

This clonotype was picked up many times. The V call is TRBV6-5, the J call TRBJ2-3; a possible D gene is TRBD1 (6 bases). This CDR3 has 13 amino acids. Looked up from germline, CDR1 is MNHEY and CDR2 is SVGAGI. The V end was cut by 2 bases, the J end by 4 bases, with 7 bases between. Here the CDR3 reads CASSYEGADTQYF. CDR3 coding DNA: TGTGCCAGCAGTTACGAGGGGGCAGATACGCAGTATTTT.

This clonotype was detected a few times. The rearrangement joins TRBV30 to TRBJ1-1; D is perhaps TRBD1 (6 bases). The germline gives CDR1 GTSNPN, CDR2 SVGIG (reference sequence). The CDR3 totals 13 residues. V was trimmed by 4 bases and J by 2 bases, leaving 11 bases between them. The CDR3 bases are TGTGCCTGGACTCCAGGGGCTAACACTGAAGCTTTCTTT. Encoded protein: CAWTPGANTEAFF.

This clonotype appeared many times. V usage is TRBV7-6 and J usage is TRBJ1-1; D might be TRBD1 (5 bases). The CDR3 consists of 14 residues. CDR1 is SGHVS and CDR2 is FNYEAQ in the germline V gene. Trimming took off 5 bases at V and 5 bases at J, with 15 bases between the two ends. CDR3 protein: CASSRASEGTEAFF. The CDR3 region has the DNA TGTGCCAGCAGCCGGGCTTCGGAGGGGACTGAAGCTTTCTTT.

This clonotype has a single count. A clone one base away is much larger, so this may be a read error. V usage is TRBV4-3 and J usage is TRBJ1-5; the match to TRBD1 covers 7 bases. This CDR3 contains 15 residues. Germline lookup yields CDR1 LGHNA and CDR2 YSLEER. Unmatched junction bases numbered 4, after V lost 5 bases and J lost 0 bases. CDR3 DNA sequence: TGCGCCAGCAGCTCGTGGACAGGTAGCAATCAGCCCCAGCATTTT. Amino acids: CASSSWTGSNQPQHF.

This clonotype was seen repeatedly, ten times or more. This chain uses TRBV20-1 with TRBJ2-7; D is uncertain. CDR1 and CDR2 from the germline V gene are DFQATT and SNEGSKA (reference sequence). V was pared by 0 bases and J by 3 bases, with 15 bases between. The CDR3 extends over 15 amino acids. The CDR3 DNA follows: TGCAGTGCTAGAGATCCCAGCTCCGCCGGCTACGAGCAGTACTTC. Its translation: CSARDPSSAGYEQYF.

This clonotype was counted ten times or more. The chain employs TRBV12-3 or TRBV12-4 and TRBJ1-1, with D possibly matching TRBD1 (6 bases). The CDR3 covers 12 residues. The ends were cut back, 6 bases at V and 11 bases at J, with 16 bases in the middle. The CDR3 DNA follows: TGTGCCAGCAGAGATACAGGGTTGGAGGCTTTCTTT. Translating gives CASRDTGLEAFF.

This clonotype occurred many times. V and J are TRBV6-2 or TRBV6-3 and TRBJ2-3, with no clear D. Germline CDR1 and CDR2: MNHEY and SVGEGT. CDR3 length equals 13 residues. V lost 6 bases and J lost 7, with 14 bases in between. CDR3 nucleotides: TGTGCCAGCAGCGATTACTCTTCTTATACGCAGTATTTT. Its translation: CASSDYSSYTQYF.

This clonotype was seen repeatedly, ten times or more. This chain connects TRBV7-2 to TRBJ2-5; 9 bases map to TRBD2. This CDR3 contains 16 residues. The V gene's germline CDR1 is SGHTA and CDR2 FQGNSA. V shed 5 bases, J shed 0 bases, and the junction held 7 bases outside the gene matches. CDR3 sequence (DNA): TGTGCCAGCAGCAAATTAGCGGGGGCGTACCAAGAGACCCAGTACTTC. This gives the protein CASSKLAGAYQETQYF.

Of note for this clonotype: The junction differs from germline at one of its ends, possibly a read error. The chain carries TRBV28 and TRBJ1-5; D is perhaps TRBD1 (6 bases). The CDR3 runs to 15 residues. The germline V gene encodes CDR1 MDHEN and CDR2 SYDVKM. This CDR3 reads CASSFLGASRQPQRF. Here the CDR3 DNA reads TGCGCCAGCAGTTTCTTGGGGGCCTCAAGACAGCCCCAGCGTTTT.

This clonotype was detected only a few times. The chain links TRBV28 to TRBJ1-5, with a tentative D call TRBD1 (6 bases). The CDR3 loop spans 16 amino acids. Between the trimmed V and J ends, which lost 8 bases and 5 bases, there was a span of 22 bases. Germline CDR1 and CDR2: MDHEN and SYDVKM. The CDR3 region is CASEKTQGFLYQPQHF. CDR3 DNA: TGTGCCAGCGAGAAGACACAGGGTTTCTTGTATCAGCCCCAGCATTTT.

V is TRBV7-3 and J is TRBJ2-2; maybe TRBD1 (6 bases). Trimming took off 5 bases at V and 8 bases at J, with 15 bases between the two ends. Germline V gene data show CDR1 as SGHTA and CDR2 as FQGTGA. The CDR3 runs to 14 residues. CDR3 amino acids: CASSLSQRGGELFF. The CDR3 DNA follows: TGTGCCAGCAGCCTCAGCCAGAGGGGGGGGGAGCTGTTTTTT.

This clonotype was seen a few times. The chain uses TRBV20-1 and TRBJ2-1; D tentatively fits TRBD1 or TRBD2 (5 bases each). The V and J ends lost 2 bases and 6 bases respectively, with 17 bases between them. The CDR3 contains 15 residues. Germline V gene data show CDR1 as DFQATT and CDR2 as SNEGSKA (reference sequence). CDR3 nucleotide sequence: TGCAGTGCTAGAAGTTTGGGGGTTCCTCTCAATGAGCAGTTCTTC. Its translation is CSARSLGVPLNEQFF.

This clonotype was counted a few times. Just one base apart from a much larger clone, this may be a read error. The DNA for the CDR3 is TGCGGCGTTAGGATGGTGATACAGGGGGACTACACCTTC. It codes for CGVRMVIQGDYTF. The genes are TRBV29-1 and TRBJ1-2; TRBD1 matches at 8 bases. The CDR3 loop spans 13 amino acids. In germline, CDR1 is SQVTM, CDR2 ANQGSEA.

This clonotype occurred many times. The chain has TRBV27 and TRBJ2-7; D might be TRBD2 (5 bases). CDR3 length: 11 amino acids. V gave up 8 bases and J gave up 2 bases, with 7 bases separating them. Germline CDR1 reads MNHEY; CDR2 reads SMNVEV (reference sequence). CDR3 DNA sequence: TGTGCCAGCGGGAGAACCTACGAGCAGTACTTC. Its translation: CASGRTYEQYF.

This clonotype was counted many times. The V gene is TRBV7-9, the J gene TRBJ2-1; D is ambiguous. Trimming took off 5 bases at V and 8 bases at J, with 10 bases between the two ends. Per germline, CDR1 SEHNR and CDR2 FQNEAQ (reference sequence). The length of the CDR3 is 12 residues. CDR3 nucleotides: TGTGCCAGCAGCGGGCGTGTGGATGAGCAGTTCTTC. It is translated as CASSGRVDEQFF.

This clonotype was found many times. V usage is TRBV7-8 and J usage is TRBJ2-1, with TRBD1 identical over 11 bases. Per germline, CDR1 SGHVS and CDR2 FQNEAQ. CDR3 length equals 14 residues. Germline trimming cut 3 bases from V and 7 bases from J; bases unmatched to any gene: 2. DNA of the CDR3: TGTGCCAGCAGCTTGGGACAGGGGGTAAATGAGCAGTTCTTC. Translating gives CASSLGQGVNEQFF.

Regarding this clonotype: This may be a read error: a much more frequent sequence differs by one nucleotide. J is TRBJ1-4 and V is TRBV30; D gene unclear. The CDR3 is made up of 11 amino acids. The germline CDR1 and CDR2 sequences are GTSNPN and SVGIG (reference sequence). CDR3 protein: CARRADEKLFF. The CDR3 nucleotides read TGTGCCCGGAGGGCAGATGAAAAACTGTTTTTT.

As concerns this clonotype: Possible read error: a much larger clone is one base away. The V call is TRBV4-2, the J call TRBJ2-7; TRBD1 matches 10 bases. V lost 2 bases to trimming and J lost 3 bases; unmatched junction nucleotides: 7. The germline V gene has CDR1 LGHNA and CDR2 YNFKEQ. The CDR3 sequence is 16 residues long. CDR3 sequence reads: CASSQPSTGGHYEQYF. The CDR3 coding sequence is TGTGCCAGCAGCCAACCCTCGACAGGGGGCCACTACGAGCAGTACTTC.

This clonotype was found many times. The rearrangement uses TRBV27 and TRBJ2-2; 16 bases match TRBD2. The CDR3 contains 17 residues. The V segment lost 8 bases and the J segment 7 bases; nucleotides outside the gene matches: 10. Per the germline V gene, CDR1 is MNHEY and CDR2 is SMNVEV (reference sequence). The CDR3 nucleotides read TGTGCCAGCCCCTCGGGACTAGCGGGAGGGCTGGACGGGGAGCTGTTTTTT. This translates into CASPSGLAGGLDGELFF.

The rearrangement links TRBV4-3 to TRBJ1-4; D remains ambiguous. V was clipped by 1 base and J by 0 bases, with 6 bases between them. CDR1 is LGHNA, CDR2 YSLEER, per germline. CDR3 length: 15 amino acids. This chain's CDR3 is CASSQARATNEKLFF. As DNA, the CDR3 is TGCGCCAGCAGCCAAGCGCGGGCAACTAATGAAAAACTGTTTTTT.